Below are 16 T cell receptor beta chains sequenced from a single sample in a study of cytomegalovirus exposure and HLA in healthy donors. A multiplex PCR was run with 60 Vbeta primers and 13 Jbeta primers. Sequenced by immunoSEQ multiplex PCR; TCRdb stores in-frame clones only, minus some. The data contain about 120,000 clones, about four fifths of them singletons. What was sequenced was PBMCs. The receptors stem from a young man in good health and CMV-seropositive.

This chain connects TRBV5-4 to TRBJ1-2, with a possible D match to TRBD1 (6 bases). This CDR3 has 15 amino acids. CDR1 and CDR2 (germline): SGHNT, YYREEE (reference sequence). V lost 0 bases and J 6 bases, leaving 15 bases between the germline ends. CDR3 bases: TGTGCCAGCAGCTTGGTGGCGGCTGGGGGCGATGGCTACACCTTC. This encodes CASSLVAAGGDGYTF.

The chain recombines TRBV9 with TRBJ1-4; maybe TRBD1 (6 bases). CDR1 SGDLS and CDR2 YYNGEE come from the germline V gene. CDR3 size: 15 residues. V dropped 0 bases and J dropped 4 bases, with 10 bases sitting between them. CDR3 sequence reads: CASSVADSLNEKLFF. CDR3 DNA: TGTGCCAGCAGCGTAGCGGACAGCCTTAATGAAAAACTGTTTTTT.

CDR3 sequence: CASSVGPLAGGQETQYF. CDR3 coding DNA: TGTGCCAGCAGCGTAGGCCCCTTAGCGGGGGGGCAAGAGACCCAGTACTTC. This chain joins TRBV9 and TRBJ2-5; TRBD2 matches at 11 bases. In germline, CDR1 is SGDLS, CDR2 YYNGEE. The CDR3 has 17 residues. With V trimmed by 0 bases and J by 2 bases, 6 bases remained unmatched.

This chain connects TRBV7-2 to TRBJ1-2, with 10 bases identical to TRBD1. Germline values: CDR1 SGHTA, CDR2 FQGNSA. The V segment lost 4 bases and the J segment 3 bases; nucleotides outside the gene matches: 5. The CDR3 consists of 15 residues. CDR3 amino acids: CASSSWDRGHYGYTF. The CDR3 DNA follows: TGTGCCAGCAGCTCCTGGGACAGGGGCCACTATGGCTACACCTTC.

This clone has only a few counts. The gene calls are TRBV7-9 and TRBJ2-7; a weak D match, TRBD2 (5 bases). The CDR3 has 15 amino acids. The germline V gene encodes CDR1 SEHNR and CDR2 FQNEAQ (reference sequence). V lost 1 base, J lost 0 bases, and 10 bases lay in between. The CDR3 DNA sequence: TGTGCCAGCAGCTTAGTCGCGGGCAGCTCCTACGAGCAGTACTTC. Translated: CASSLVAGSSYEQYF. Looking up the rest from reference TRBV7-9 and TRBJ2-7 gives the full variable domain: DTGVSQNPRHKITKRGQNVTFRCDPISEHNRLYWYRQTLGQGPEFLTYFQNEAQLEKSRLLSDRFSAERPKGSFSTLEIQRTEQGDSAMYLCASSLVAGSSYEQYFGPGTRLTVT.

This clone was observed a single time. The V gene is TRBV28, the J gene TRBJ1-5, with 7 bases fitting TRBD1. Germline values: CDR1 MDHEN, CDR2 SYDVKM. The V and J ends lost 4 bases and 0 bases, in that order; junction bases with no gene match: 12. This CDR3 comprises 18 residues. The CDR3 DNA reads as TGTGCCAGCAGTTCCTTGGGGACAGCTCAGAATAGCAATCAGCCCCAGCATTTT. It translates to CASSSLGTAQNSNQPQHF.

The genes are TRBV19 and TRBJ1-5; TRBD1 is a possible D gene (5 bases). Trimming shortened V by 5 bases and J by 5 bases, and 16 bases separated the two germline ends. The CDR3 extends over 15 amino acids. Germline V gene lookup returns CDR1 LNHDA and CDR2 SQIVND (reference sequence). The CDR3 loop reads CASSPPGHADQPQHF. In DNA form, the CDR3 reads TGTGCCAGTAGTCCCCCCGGACATGCTGATCAGCCCCAGCATTTT.

J is TRBJ2-1 and V is TRBV21-1; the D segment call TRBD2 is taken from the table without a DNA check. TRBV21-1 is recorded as a pseudogene. The CDR3 extends over 12 amino acids. In nucleotides, the CDR3 is TGTGCCAGCAGCAGCCACCCCGGTGAGCAGTTCTTC. It codes for CASSSHPGEQFF.

This chain links TRBV15 with TRBJ1-2, with D perhaps TRBD1 (6 bases). V was pared by 0 bases and J by 4 bases, with 12 bases between. Per germline, CDR1 LNHNV and CDR2 YYDKDF (reference sequence). This CDR3 comprises 15 residues. The CDR3 loop reads CATSREVGGTYGYTF. For the CDR3, the DNA is TGTGCCACCAGCAGAGAAGTAGGGGGTACCTATGGCTACACCTTC.

The V call is TRBV2, the J call TRBJ2-6; 11 nucleotides agree with TRBD2. Germline CDR1 is SNHLY and CDR2 is FYNNEI. Germline trimming cut 6 bases from V and 1 base from J; bases unmatched to any gene: 8. The CDR3 is 18 amino acids. CDR3 nucleotides: TGTGCCAGCAGCCCCGGGACTAGCGGCTTTTCTGGGGCCAACGTCCTGACTTTC. Translated, it gives CASSPGTSGFSGANVLTF.

This clone was counted only a few times. The gene calls are TRBV28 and TRBJ1-2; 7 bases fit TRBD1. The trim removed 7 bases at V and 4 bases at J, leaving 6 bases unmatched. Per germline, CDR1 MDHEN and CDR2 SYDVKM. The CDR3 length is 13 residues. CDR3 loop: CASKKGQLYGYTF. CDR3 coding DNA: TGTGCCAGCAAAAAGGGACAGCTCTATGGCTACACCTTC.

This sequence joins TRBV6-6 and TRBJ2-3, with TRBD1 identical over 10 bases. The length of the CDR3 is 15 residues. Per the germline V gene, CDR1 is MNHNY and CDR2 is SVGAGI (reference sequence). V gave up 8 bases and J gave up 0 bases; unmatched junction bases: 5. CDR3 nucleotides: TGTGCCAGCGGAGGACAGGGGGTTAGCACAGATACGCAGTATTTT. Translated: CASGGQGVSTDTQYF.

V and J are TRBV19 and TRBJ2-3, with 9 bases aligning to TRBD2. This CDR3 spans 15 amino acids. Trimming cost V 5 bases and J 6 bases; bases outside gene matches: 9. The germline gives CDR1 LNHDA, CDR2 SQIVND (reference sequence). The CDR3 DNA is TGTGCCAGTAGTTCCCCGGGACTAGCCGGGGATACGCAGTATTTT. It is translated as CASSSPGLAGDTQYF. The full variable domain, in which reference TRBV19 and TRBJ2-3 provide the parts outside the CDR3, is DGGITQSPKYLFRKEGQNVTLSCEQNLNHDAMYWYRQDPGQGLRLIYYSQIVNDFQKGDIAEGYSVSREKKESFPLTVTSAQKNPTAFYLCASSSPGLAGDTQYFGPGTRLTVL.

The chain links TRBV7-9 to TRBJ2-6; 9 bases fit TRBD1. V lost 2 bases and J lost 2; bases outside the gene matches: 10. Germline assignment: CDR1 SEHNR and CDR2 FQNEAQ (reference sequence). There are 19 residues in the CDR3. CDR3: CASSLLKLRDRAGANVLTF. The DNA of the CDR3 is TGTGCCAGCAGCTTACTCAAGCTCCGGGACAGGGCTGGGGCCAACGTCCTGACTTTC.

The rearrangement uses TRBV5-1 and TRBJ2-7; 9 bases fit TRBD1. Trimming cost V 2 bases and J 7 bases; bases outside gene matches: 7. This CDR3 has 14 residues. Germline V gives CDR1 SGHRS, CDR2 YFSETQ. In DNA, the CDR3 is TGCGCCAGCAGCTTTTCCGGGACAGGGAGAGAGCAGTACTTC. It translates to CASSFSGTGREQYF. Full variable domain (remainder filled in from reference TRBV5-1 and TRBJ2-7): KAGVTQTPRYLIKTRGQQVTLSCSPISGHRSVSWYQQTPGQGLQFLFEYFSETQRNKGNFPGRFSGRQFSNSRSEMNVSTLELGDSALYLCASSFSGTGREQYFGPGTRLTVT.

The chain couples TRBV13 to TRBJ1-1, with no clear D. CDR1 and CDR2 from the germline V gene are PRHDT and FYEKMQ (reference sequence). V was shortened by 4 bases and J by 1 base, with 13 bases between the two germline ends. The CDR3 is made up of 15 amino acids. This CDR3 reads CASSSKAGGNTEAFF. CDR3 nucleotide sequence: TGTGCCAGCAGCTCCAAGGCAGGAGGGAACACTGAAGCTTTCTTT.